Following are 10 T cell receptor beta chains from one sample sequenced in a study of blood T cell repertoires in COVID-19. TCRdb's copy holds only in-frame clones and misses some; the assay was immunoSEQ multiplex PCR. The sample has roughly 320,000 clones, approximately 90% seen once. Sequencing was carried out using PBMCs or T cells enriched from blood (not recorded which). These receptor sequences come from a man aged 30-40 years who had recovered from COVID-19.

This chain connects TRBV19 to TRBJ2-1; TRBD2 aligns across 8 bases. Germline V gene data show CDR1 as LNHDA and CDR2 as SQIVND (reference sequence). This CDR3 comprises 17 residues. With V trimmed by 6 bases and J by 0 bases, 10 bases remained unmatched. This chain's CDR3 is CASSFTSGPSSYNEQFF. CDR3 bases: TGTGCCAGTAGCTTCACTAGCGGCCCCAGCTCCTACAATGAGCAGTTCTTC. The complete variable domain, with remaining parts taken from reference TRBV19 and TRBJ2-1, reads DGGITQSPKYLFRKEGQNVTLSCEQNLNHDAMYWYRQDPGQGLRLIYYSQIVNDFQKGDIAEGYSVSREKKESFPLTVTSAQKNPTAFYLCASSFTSGPSSYNEQFFGPGTRLTVL.

The rearrangement links TRBV4-1 to TRBJ1-1; 7 nucleotides match TRBD1. Germline V gene sequence: CDR1 MGHRA, CDR2 YSYEKL. Trimming cost V 2 bases and J 4 bases; bases outside gene matches: 16. The CDR3 is 18 residues long. The CDR3: CASSQRGGPGQRITEAFF. DNA of the CDR3: TGCGCCAGCAGCCAAAGAGGGGGCCCGGGGCAGAGGATCACTGAAGCTTTCTTT.

This chain uses TRBV2 with TRBJ1-4; D ambiguous. The CDR3 sequence is 13 residues long. The germline CDR1 and CDR2 sequences are SNHLY and FYNNEI. Trimming pared 6 bases from V and 4 bases from J, leaving 9 bases between. The CDR3 loop is CASSWENNEKLFF. As DNA, the CDR3 is TGTGCCAGCAGCTGGGAGAATAATGAAAAACTGTTTTTT.

The chain couples TRBV11-2 to TRBJ1-1, with 7 nucleotides matching TRBD1. This CDR3 contains 11 residues. Germline trimming cut 7 bases from V and 5 bases from J; bases unmatched to any gene: 1. Germline V lookup: CDR1 SGHAT, CDR2 FQNNGV. CDR3 coding DNA: TGTGCCAGCATCAGGGGGACTGAAGCTTTCTTT. This translates into CASIRGTEAFF. The whole variable domain, filled in from reference TRBV11-2 and TRBJ1-1, reads EAGVAQSPRYKIIEKRQSVAFWCNPISGHATLYWYQQILGQGPKLLIQFQNNGVVDDSQLPKDRFSAERLKGVDSTLKIQPAKLEDSAVYLCASIRGTEAFFGQGTRLTVV.

The chain links TRBV3-1 (or the pseudogene TRBV3-2) to TRBJ2-3, with 14 bases aligning to TRBD2. Germline V gene sequence: CDR1 LGHDT, CDR2 YNNKEL (reference sequence). CDR3 length: 18 amino acids. V gave up 4 bases and J gave up 2 bases; unmatched junction bases: 8. The CDR3 DNA sequence: TGTGCCAGCAGCCCTCGGACTAGCGGGGGGAGATACACAGATACGCAGTATTTT. Translating gives CASSPRTSGGRYTDTQYF.

Details on this clone: The sample has other DNA sequences that encode this CDR3 too. This CDR3 is CATSLQGNQPQHF. CDR3 bases: TGTGCCACCAGTCTCCAGGGCAATCAGCCCCAGCATTTT. The rearrangement links TRBV24-1 to TRBJ1-5, with no clear D. The CDR3 consists of 13 residues. The V gene lost 6 bases and the J gene lost 2 bases, with 7 bases spanning the gap. Looked up from germline, CDR1 is KGHDR and CDR2 is SFDVKD.

This sequence joins TRBV7-6 and TRBJ2-3; D is possibly TRBD2 (7 bases). Germline V CDR1 and CDR2: SGHVS, FNYEAQ. V dropped 4 bases and J dropped 0 bases, with 14 bases sitting between them. The CDR3 runs 16 residues. The CDR3 DNA sequence: TGTGCCAGCAGCTATCCGGGGGGCCTAAGCACAGATACGCAGTATTTT. Translated: CASSYPGGLSTDTQYF.

The chain links TRBV27 to TRBJ2-1; 10 bases agree with TRBD2. Germline CDR1 reads MNHEY; CDR2 reads SMNVEV (reference sequence). The ends lost 0 bases at V and 15 bases at J; junction bases unmatched: 17. This CDR3 is 17 amino acids long. CDR3 in DNA: TGTGCCAGCAGTTTATCGGGGTTAGCGGGAGGAGCGGGCCGATGGTTCTTC. Translation: CASSLSGLAGGAGRWFF.

This sequence joins TRBV10-2 and TRBJ1-4; D remains ambiguous. Germline V lookup: CDR1 WSHSY, CDR2 SAAADI. This CDR3 has 13 amino acids. V gave up 7 bases and J gave up 0 bases, with 6 bases separating them. The CDR3 nucleotides read TGCGCCAGCATGGCTGCAACTAATGAAAAACTGTTTTTT. It encodes CASMAATNEKLFF.

This clone turned up a few times. V and J are TRBV7-6 and TRBJ1-1, with 9 bases identical to TRBD1. Trimming at V came to 3 bases and at J to 10 bases, leaving 6 bases not matched to a gene. The germline CDR1 and CDR2 sequences are SGHVS and FNYEAQ. The CDR3 runs to 13 residues. The CDR3 DNA reads TGTGCCAGCAGCTTGGATAACAGGGGGCTAGCTTTCTTT. Translated, it gives CASSLDNRGLAFF.